This T cell receptor (beta chain) stems from a study of blood T cell repertoires in COVID-19. Looking at the study overall: Samples taken during acute and convalescent COVID-19 were collected in the United States, Italy and Spain. PBMCs, B-cell-depleted T cells, or T cells were the source of the cDNA or gDNA that made up the material.

The table came from immunoSEQ multiplex PCR; TCRdb's copy has only in-frame clones and leaves some out. The data contain 100,000 to 150,000 clones, roughly 87% of them seen just once; the ten biggest clones take up 6.6%. Germline-derived CDR1 and CDR2 are GTSNPN and SVGIG (reference sequence). Trimming removed 3 bases from V and 8 bases from J, with 10 bases in between. The CDR3 covers 11 residues. Sample: peripheral blood. This receptor was taken from a man older than 75 with active or convalescent COVID-19. This chain connects TRBV30 to TRBJ1-2; unclear D gene. CDR3 loop: CAWRQIGGYTF. The CDR3 DNA reads TGTGCCTGGAGGCAGATCGGGGGCTACACCTTC.